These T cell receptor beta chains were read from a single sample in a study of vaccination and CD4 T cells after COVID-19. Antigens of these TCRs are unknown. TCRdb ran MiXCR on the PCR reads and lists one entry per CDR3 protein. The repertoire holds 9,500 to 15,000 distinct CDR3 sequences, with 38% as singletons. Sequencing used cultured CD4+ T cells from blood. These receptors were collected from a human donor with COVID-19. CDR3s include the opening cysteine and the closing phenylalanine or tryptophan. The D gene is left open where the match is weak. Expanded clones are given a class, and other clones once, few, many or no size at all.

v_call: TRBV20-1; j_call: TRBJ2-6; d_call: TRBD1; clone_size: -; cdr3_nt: TGCAGTGCTAGGAACGACAGGGCTGGGGCCAACGTCCTGACTTTC; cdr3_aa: CSARNDRAGANVLTF
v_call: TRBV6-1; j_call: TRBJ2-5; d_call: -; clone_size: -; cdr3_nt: TGTGCCAGCTCGGGAAGGACGGTTGGGTCCCGGGAGACCCAGTACTTC; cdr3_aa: CASSGRTVGSRETQYF
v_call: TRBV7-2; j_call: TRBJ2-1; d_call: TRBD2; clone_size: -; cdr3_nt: TGTGCCAGCAGCTTATTTCCTAGCGGGGGAGGCAATGAGCAGTTCTTC; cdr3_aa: CASSLFPSGGGNEQFF
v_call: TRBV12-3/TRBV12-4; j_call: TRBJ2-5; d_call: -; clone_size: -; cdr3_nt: TGTGCCAGCACTCAGATCGGGCAGCTTAAGACCCAGTACTTC; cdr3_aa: CASTQIGQLKTQYF
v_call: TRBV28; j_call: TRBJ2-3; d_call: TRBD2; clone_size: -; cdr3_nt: TGTGCCAGCAGTCAGGACAGGGGGACTAGCGGGGGGGTTTTGCATACGCAGTATTTT; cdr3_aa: CASSQDRGTSGGVLHTQYF
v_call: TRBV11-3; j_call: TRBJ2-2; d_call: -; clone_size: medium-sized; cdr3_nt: TGTGCCAGCAGCTACCGGACGGTGAACACCGGGGAGCTGTTTTTT; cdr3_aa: CASSYRTVNTGELFF
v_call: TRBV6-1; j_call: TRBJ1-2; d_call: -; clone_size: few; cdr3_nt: TGTGCCAGCAGTGACCCTAGGCAGGGACACTATGGCTACACCTTC; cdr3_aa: CASSDPRQGHYGYTF
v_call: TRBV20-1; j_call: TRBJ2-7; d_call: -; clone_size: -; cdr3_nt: TGCAGTGCTAGTGTCCTCGGATCTGGGTACGAGCAGTACTTC; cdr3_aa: CSASVLGSGYEQYF
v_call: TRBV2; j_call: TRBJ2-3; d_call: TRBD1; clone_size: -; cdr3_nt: TGTGCCAGCAGTGGACAGGGAAGCACAGATACGCAGTATTTT; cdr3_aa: CASSGQGSTDTQYF
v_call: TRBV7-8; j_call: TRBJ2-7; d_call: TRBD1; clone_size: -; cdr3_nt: TGTGCCAGCAGCTTAGGGACAGGGGGTGCGATCTCCTACGAGCAGTACTTC; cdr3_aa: CASSLGTGGAISYEQYF
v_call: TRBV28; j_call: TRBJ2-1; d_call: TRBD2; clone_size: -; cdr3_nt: TGTGCCAGCAGACTTCCCGGGACTAGCCCTAATGAGCAGTTCTTC; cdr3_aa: CASRLPGTSPNEQFF
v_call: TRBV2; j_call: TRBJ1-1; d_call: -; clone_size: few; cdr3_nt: TGTGCCAGCAGTGAAAGTCGGGGGGGGGACGCTGAAGCTTTCTTT; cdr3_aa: CASSESRGGDAEAFF
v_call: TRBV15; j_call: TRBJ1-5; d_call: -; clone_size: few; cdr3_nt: TGTGCCACCAGCAGAGATTTTGGCAGAGGCTATCAGCCCCAGCATTTT; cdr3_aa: CATSRDFGRGYQPQHF
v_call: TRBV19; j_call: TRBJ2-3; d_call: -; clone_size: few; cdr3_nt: TGTGCCAGTAGTATTAGTCCCATTGAGTCTGATACGCAGTATTTT; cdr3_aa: CASSISPIESDTQYF
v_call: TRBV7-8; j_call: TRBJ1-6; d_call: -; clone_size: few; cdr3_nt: TGTGCCAGCAGCTTAAACAGAAAGCCGAACATCTATAATTCACCCCTCCACTTT; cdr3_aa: CASSLNRKPNIYNSPLHF
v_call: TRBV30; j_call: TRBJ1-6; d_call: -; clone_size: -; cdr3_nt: TGTGCCTGGGTCGGGACAACTAATTCACCCCTCCACTTT; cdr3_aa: CAWVGTTNSPLHF
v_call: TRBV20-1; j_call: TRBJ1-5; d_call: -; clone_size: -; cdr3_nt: TGCAGTGCTAGATCAGGGGATCAGCCCCAGCATTTT; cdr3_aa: CSARSGDQPQHF
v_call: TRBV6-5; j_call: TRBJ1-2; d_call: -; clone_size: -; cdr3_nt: TGTGCCAGCAGTTACCGAGGGGTGGACGGCTACACCTTC; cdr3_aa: CASSYRGVDGYTF
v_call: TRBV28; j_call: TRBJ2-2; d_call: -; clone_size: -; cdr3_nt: TGTGCCAGCCTTAAGACCCGAATAAGCGGGGAGCTGTTTTTT; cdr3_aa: CASLKTRISGELFF
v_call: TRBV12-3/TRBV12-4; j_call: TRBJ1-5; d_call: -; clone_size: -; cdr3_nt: TGTGCCAGCAGTTTAATTACGGGCACTTCGAATAGCAATCAGCCCCAGCATTTT; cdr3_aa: CASSLITGTSNSNQPQHF
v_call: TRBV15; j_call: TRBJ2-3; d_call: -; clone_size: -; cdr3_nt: TGTGCCACCAGCAGAGTTGGCAGGGGAACAGATACGCAGTATTTT; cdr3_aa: CATSRVGRGTDTQYF
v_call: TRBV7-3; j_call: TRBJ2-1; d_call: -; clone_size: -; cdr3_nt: TGTGCCAGCAGCTTAACCCACCGGTACAATGAGCAGTTCTTC; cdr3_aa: CASSLTHRYNEQFF
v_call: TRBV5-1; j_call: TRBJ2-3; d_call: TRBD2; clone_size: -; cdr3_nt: TGCGCCAGCAGCTTCATAGCGGGGGGGCGTACAGATACGCAGTATTTT; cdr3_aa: CASSFIAGGRTDTQYF
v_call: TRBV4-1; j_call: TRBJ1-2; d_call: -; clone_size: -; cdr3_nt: TGCGCCAGCAGCCTTAGCTACCTGAGCGGCTACACCTTC; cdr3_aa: CASSLSYLSGYTF